Each of the 12 T cell receptor beta chains below was sequenced from the same sample in a study of spatial heterogeneity in lung cancer. Time point: blood at routine non-recurrence follow-up after resection. TCRdb passed the 5' RACE reads through MiXCR, listing each CDR3 protein once. The data hold fewer than 100,000 distinct CDR3 sequences, with roughly a fifth observed a single time. The material was PBMCs, obtained at follow-up. These receptors all stem from a male donor with early-stage non-small cell lung cancer.

The chain recombines TRBV28 with TRBJ1-1; D remains unclear. There are 12 residues in the CDR3. Trimming took 7 bases from V and 4 from J, leaving 10 bases between them. The germline V gene encodes CDR1 MDHEN and CDR2 SYDVKM. In DNA form, the CDR3 reads TGTGCCAGCAATACCTTATCCACTGAAGCTTTCTTT. Its translation: CASNTLSTEAFF.

The genes are TRBV29-1 and TRBJ2-7, with D possibly matching TRBD2 (5 bases). The length of the CDR3 is 12 residues. Germline V gives CDR1 SQVTM, CDR2 ANQGSEA. Deletions cut 3 bases from V and 4 bases from J, with 10 bases between. CDR3 in DNA: TGCAGCGTTGAGTTAGAGGGTTACGAGCAGTACTTC. This sequence encodes CSVELEGYEQYF.

This clonotype showed up just a few times. V is TRBV20-1 and J is TRBJ2-3, with 8 bases aligning to TRBD2. Germline V gene data show CDR1 as DFQATT and CDR2 as SNEGSKA (reference sequence). CDR3 length: 16 amino acids. V dropped 6 bases and J dropped 0; count of bases not matched to a gene: 11. CDR3 sequence: CSALTSGSLSTDTQYF. The CDR3 DNA is TGCAGTGCACTAACCAGCGGGAGCTTGAGCACAGATACGCAGTATTTT.

The chain uses TRBV5-1 and TRBJ1-1, with 8 bases matching TRBD1. Germline V lookup: CDR1 SGHRS, CDR2 YFSETQ. The CDR3 has 15 residues. V dropped 3 bases and J dropped 0; count of bases not matched to a gene: 4. CDR3: CASSSATGVNTEAFF. The CDR3 DNA is TGCGCCAGCAGCTCCGCGACAGGGGTGAACACTGAAGCTTTCTTT. The full variable domain, rest sourced from reference TRBV5-1 and TRBJ1-1, is KAGVTQTPRYLIKTRGQQVTLSCSPISGHRSVSWYQQTPGQGLQFLFEYFSETQRNKGNFPGRFSGRQFSNSRSEMNVSTLELGDSALYLCASSSATGVNTEAFFGQGTRLTVV.

This clonotype has more than one count but fewer than ten. The V and J genes are TRBV5-1 and TRBJ1-1, with a tentative D call TRBD1 (5 bases). The length of the CDR3 is 15 residues. The V gene's germline CDR1 is SGHRS and CDR2 YFSETQ. V was trimmed by 4 bases and J by 7 bases, leaving 20 bases between them. In nucleotides, the CDR3 is TGCGCCAGCAGCCCTATCAAATTGGAGGGGCATGAAGCTTTCTTT. This sequence encodes CASSPIKLEGHEAFF.

This clonotype turned up a few times. This chain connects TRBV27 to TRBJ2-1, with 11 nucleotides matching TRBD2. CDR1 is MNHEY and CDR2 is SMNVEV in the germline V gene (reference sequence). The length of the CDR3 is 16 residues. V shed 0 bases, J shed 4 bases, and the junction held 2 bases outside the gene matches. The CDR3 coding sequence is TGTGCCAGCAGTTTATCCCCTAGCGGGGGGTACAATGAGCAGTTCTTC. It specifies CASSLSPSGGYNEQFF.

This clonotype was counted between two and nine times. The junction does not match germline at one end; this may be a read error. The chain is built from TRBV2 and TRBJ2-3, with no clear D. This CDR3 has 13 amino acids. Germline-derived CDR1 and CDR2 are SNHLY and FYNNEI. The CDR3 protein is CASKADTTDTQYF. The CDR3 nucleotides read TGTGCAAGCAAGGCCGACACCACAGATACGCAGTATTTT.

This clonotype came up a few times. The V gene is TRBV6-1, the J gene TRBJ2-7; 7 bases line up with TRBD2. Germline V gene data show CDR1 as MNHNS and CDR2 as SASEGT. The V and J ends lost 4 bases and 0 bases, in that order; junction bases with no gene match: 6. This CDR3 has 15 residues. This chain's CDR3 is CASSVAGAASYEQYF. In DNA form, the CDR3 reads TGTGCCAGCAGTGTAGCGGGTGCAGCCTCCTACGAGCAGTACTTC.

This clonotype appeared a few times. This chain joins TRBV20-1 and TRBJ1-2; 7 bases are a match to TRBD1. This CDR3 contains 16 residues. Looked up from germline, CDR1 is DFQATT and CDR2 is SNEGSKA (reference sequence). Trimming cost V 0 bases and J 4 bases; bases outside gene matches: 11. In DNA, the CDR3 is TGCAGTGCTAGAGATTCGGTCTGGGACAGTTCCTATGGCTACACCTTC. It codes for CSARDSVWDSSYGYTF.

By sample share, this clonotype is medium-sized. This chain connects TRBV11-2 to TRBJ2-1, with a possible D match to TRBD2 (6 bases). With 1 base removed from V and 1 base from J, the gap between germline ends came to 8 bases. Per the germline V gene, CDR1 is SGHAT and CDR2 is FQNNGV. The CDR3 is 15 amino acids. Here the CDR3 DNA reads TGTGCCAGCAGCTTAGCGGGGACTTCCTACAATGAGCAGTTCTTC. It specifies CASSLAGTSYNEQFF.

The table lists this clonotype with a few counts. This chain links TRBV27 with TRBJ1-5; D is ambiguous. V lost 6 bases to trimming and J lost 0 bases, with 18 bases between them. Germline V gene sequence: CDR1 MNHEY, CDR2 SMNVEV (reference sequence). This CDR3 comprises 17 residues. The CDR3 sequence is CASRRGGVKYSNQPQHF. As DNA, the CDR3 is TGTGCCAGCAGGCGGGGTGGGGTAAAATATAGCAATCAGCCCCAGCATTTT.

V usage is TRBV2 and J usage is TRBJ2-1, with 10 bases fitting TRBD1. V gave up 3 bases and J gave up 6 bases; unmatched junction bases: 5. CDR1 is SNHLY and CDR2 is FYNNEI in the germline V gene. The CDR3 sequence is 15 residues long. The CDR3 DNA reads as TGTGCCAGCAGTGATGGGACAGGGGTTACCAATGAGCAGTTCTTC. It yields the protein CASSDGTGVTNEQFF. The whole variable domain, remainder taken from reference TRBV2 and TRBJ2-1, is EPEVTQTPSHQVTQMGQEVILRCVPISNHLYFYWYRQILGQKVEFLVSFYNNEISEKSEIFDDQFSVERPDGSNFTLKIRSTKLEDSAMYFCASSDGTGVTNEQFFGPGTRLTVL.